These T cell receptor beta chains were read from a single sample in a study of response to subunit inactivated influenza vaccine. Each CDR3 protein is one row after TCRdb ran MiXCR on the RT-PCR reads. The sample lists over 450,000 distinct CDR3 sequences; 13% were seen once. The sequences come from PBMCs from blood, collected about 40 days after vaccination. These receptors all come from a man between 45 and 60 years old who received an inactivated influenza vaccine. CDR3s include the opening cysteine and the closing phenylalanine or tryptophan. A D gene is named only where the DNA matches it firmly. A clone size is listed for some rows: how often the clone was seen (once, few, many), or a class if it is expanded.

D | J | V | size | CDR3 | DNA
. | TRBJ2-3 | TRBV24-1 | few | CASGTDRADTQYF | TGTGCCAGCGGGACAGACCGCGCGGATACGCAGTATTTT
TRBD2 | TRBJ2-3 | TRBV20-1 | many | CSARASAGGGTDTQYF | TGCAGTGCTAGAGCGTCAGCGGGAGGTGGGACAGATACGCAGTATTTT
TRBD2 | TRBJ2-1 | TRBV15 | once | CATSRESGVKQFF | TGTGCCACCAGCAGAGAGAGCGGGGTCAAGCAGTTCTTC
TRBD2 | TRBJ2-1 | TRBV6-2/TRBV6-3 | few | CASSRGNSGRATNEQFF | TGTGCCAGCAGTAGGGGGAATAGCGGGAGGGCCACAAATGAGCAGTTCTTC
. | TRBJ2-1 | TRBV12-3/TRBV12-4 | . | CASRTTRPQQFF | TGTGCCAGCAGGACAACTAGGCCGCAACAGTTCTTC
TRBD2 | TRBJ2-3 | TRBV20-1 | . | CSAQWRGGGGNTDTQYF | TGCAGTGCTCAGTGGCGGGGGGGCGGCGGGAACACAGATACGCAGTATTTT
TRBD2 | TRBJ2-3 | TRBV28 | . | CASSLAGLAGDSTDTQYF | TGTGCCAGCAGTTTAGCGGGACTAGCGGGTGATAGCACAGATACGCAGTATTTT
TRBD1 | TRBJ1-2 | TRBV29-1 | . | CSVARRLSGQEYYGYTF | TGCAGCGTGGCCCGGAGGTTATCGGGACAGGAATACTATGGCTACACCTTC
. | TRBJ2-7 | TRBV7-9 | few | CASSYWDRPYEQYF | TGTGCCAGCAGCTATTGGGACCGACCCTACGAGCAGTACTTC
. | TRBJ2-7 | TRBV12-3/TRBV12-4 | many | CASSLAGPSYEQYF | TGTGCCAGCAGTTTGGCGGGACCAAGCTACGAGCAGTACTTC
. | TRBJ2-7 | TRBV9 | many | CASSANFGTPYEQYF | TGTGCCAGCAGCGCCAACTTTGGGACACCCTACGAGCAGTACTTC
. | TRBJ2-3 | TRBV20-1 | few | CSARDMQGTDTQYF | TGCAGTGCTAGAGATATGCAGGGCACAGATACGCAGTATTTT
. | TRBJ2-5 | TRBV7-2 | many | CASSVRGYGDQETQYF | TGTGCCAGCAGCGTCCGAGGTTACGGGGACCAAGAGACCCAGTACTTC
TRBD1 | TRBJ2-1 | TRBV5-1 | . | CASSLRQGPLNEQFF | TGCGCCAGCAGCTTACGACAGGGCCCATTGAATGAGCAGTTCTTC
. | TRBJ2-6 | TRBV7-2 | . | CASSFARRANVLTF | TGTGCCAGCAGCTTCGCTCGGCGGGCCAACGTCCTGACTTTC
. | TRBJ2-6 | TRBV12-3/TRBV12-4 | few | CASSLRRDHSTGSGANVLTF | TGTGCCAGCAGTTTAAGACGCGATCACAGTACAGGCTCTGGGGCCAACGTCCTGACTTTC
. | TRBJ2-1 | TRBV7-2 | many | CASSLEHSRYNEQFF | TGTGCCAGCAGCTTAGAACACTCGCGGTACAATGAGCAGTTCTTC
. | TRBJ2-7 | TRBV20-1 | many | CSARRDSYEQYF | TGCAGTGCTAGAAGGGATTCCTACGAGCAGTACTTC
TRBD2 | TRBJ2-1 | TRBV7-2 | few | CASSSSGSYNEQFF | TGTGCCAGCTCTTCTAGCGGGAGTTACAATGAGCAGTTCTTC
TRBD2 | TRBJ2-3 | TRBV5-1 | few | CASSLAGAGGADTQYF | TGCGCCAGCAGCTTGGCCGGGGCGGGGGGAGCAGATACGCAGTATTTT
TRBD2 | TRBJ2-3 | TRBV28 | . | CASSDPRGGLADTQYF | TGTGCCAGCAGTGACCCGCGGGGGGGCCTCGCAGATACGCAGTATTTT
. | TRBJ2-2 | TRBV6-6 | . | CASSYTIGELFF | TGTGCCAGCAGTTACACAATTGGGGAGCTGTTTTTT
. | TRBJ1-6 | TRBV6-1 | many | CASSEGGAVYNSPLHF | TGTGCCAGCAGTGAGGGGGGGGCAGTCTATAATTCACCCCTCCACTTT
TRBD2 | TRBJ2-5 | TRBV5-1 | few | CASSHAGGPVLETQYF | TGCGCCAGCAGCCACGCGGGGGGGCCGGTTTTGGAGACCCAGTACTTC
TRBD2 | TRBJ2-5 | TRBV10-2 | . | CASSPSGAQETQYF | TGCGCCAGCAGCCCTAGCGGGGCACAAGAGACCCAGTACTTC
TRBD1 | TRBJ1-5 | TRBV6-5 | . | CASSSTGQGTTQHF | TGTGCCAGCAGTTCCACGGGACAGGGTACGACCCAGCATTTT
. | TRBJ1-1 | TRBV27 | few | CASSLSEGHTEAFF | TGTGCCAGCAGTTTATCGGAGGGGCACACTGAAGCTTTCTTT
TRBD2 | TRBJ2-7 | TRBV3-1 | . | CASSQGGLAGGTITKQYF | TGTGCCAGCAGCCAAGGTGGACTAGCGGGAGGGACTATTACGAAACAGTACTTC
. | TRBJ2-3 | TRBV12-3/TRBV12-4 | many | CASSSAGTDTQYF | TGTGCCAGCAGCTCGGCCGGCACAGATACGCAGTATTTT
TRBD2 | TRBJ2-7 | TRBV12-3/TRBV12-4 | many | CASSRSGGGPHEQYF | TGTGCCAGCAGTAGGAGCGGGGGGGGTCCCCACGAGCAGTACTTC
TRBD2 | TRBJ2-1 | TRBV7-2 | few | CASSLAGLAGGPYEQFF | TGTGCCAGCAGCTTAGCGGGACTAGCGGGGGGGCCGTATGAGCAGTTCTTC
TRBD1 | TRBJ2-7 | TRBV20-1 | few | CSAGSRTGKYEQYF | TGCAGTGCTGGCAGTAGGACAGGGAAATACGAGCAGTACTTC
. | TRBJ2-1 | TRBV30 | few | CAWRWGSSYNEQFF | TGTGCCTGGCGGTGGGGGAGCTCCTACAATGAGCAGTTCTTC
TRBD2 | TRBJ2-3 | TRBV12-3/TRBV12-4 | few | CASRDRLAGPTDTQYF | TGTGCCAGCAGAGACAGACTAGCGGGACCCACAGATACGCAGTATTTT
. | TRBJ2-7 | TRBV12-3/TRBV12-4 | . | CASSPRRSGEQYF | TGTGCCAGCAGTCCCCGGCGCTCTGGCGAGCAGTACTTC
. | TRBJ1-6 | TRBV20-1 | few | CSARHQRVSLHF | TGCAGTGCTAGACACCAGAGGGTTTCCCTCCACTTT
TRBD2 | TRBJ2-3 | TRBV7-2 | few | CASSASGKDTQYF | TGTGCCAGCAGCGCTAGCGGGAAGGATACGCAGTATTTT
. | TRBJ2-7 | TRBV25-1 | few | CASSGAGMGEQYF | TGTGCCAGCAGTGGAGCAGGAATGGGGGAGCAGTACTTC
. | TRBJ2-1 | TRBV3-1 | . | CASSQGGGASSYNEQFF | TGTGCCAGCAGCCAAGGTGGAGGGGCGAGCTCCTACAATGAGCAGTTCTTC
. | TRBJ1-3 | TRBV27 | few | CASSPLLGGNTIYF | TGTGCCAGCAGTCCCCTTTTGGGTGGAAACACCATATATTTT
. | TRBJ2-3 | TRBV7-2 | . | CASSLASFSARSGDTQYF | TGTGCCAGCAGCTTAGCATCCTTTTCCGCCAGGAGCGGGGATACGCAGTATTTT
. | TRBJ2-7 | TRBV10-3 | once | CAISDTRGRSYEQYF | TGTGCCATCAGTGATACCCGGGGCCGTTCCTACGAGCAGTACTTC
TRBD2 | TRBJ2-3 | TRBV20-1 | many | CSASRTSGRTTDTQYF | TGCAGTGCTAGCCGGACTAGCGGGAGGACCACAGATACGCAGTATTTT
TRBD2 | TRBJ2-7 | TRBV7-9 | few | CASSLVGGRVYEQYF | TGTGCCAGCAGCTTAGTCGGCGGGAGGGTTTACGAGCAGTACTTC
. | TRBJ2-7 | TRBV14 | . | CASSQRLLGEQYF | TGTGCCAGCAGCCAAAGACTTCTGGGGGAGCAGTACTTC